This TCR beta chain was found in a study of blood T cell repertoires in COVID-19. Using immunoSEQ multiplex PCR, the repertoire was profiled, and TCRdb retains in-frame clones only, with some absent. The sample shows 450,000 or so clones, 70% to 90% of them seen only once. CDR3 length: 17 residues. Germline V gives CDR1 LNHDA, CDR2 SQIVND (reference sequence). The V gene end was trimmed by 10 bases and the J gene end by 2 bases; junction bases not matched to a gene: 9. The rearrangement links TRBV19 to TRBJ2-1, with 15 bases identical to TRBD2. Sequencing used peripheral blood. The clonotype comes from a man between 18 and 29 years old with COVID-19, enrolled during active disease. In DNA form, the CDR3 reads TGTGCCACTGGTTCTCGGACTAGCGGGAGGGCCTACAATGAGCAGTTCTTC. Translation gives CATGSRTSGRAYNEQFF.